Each of the 23 T cell receptor beta chains below was sequenced from the same sample in a study of blood T cell repertoires in COVID-19. Produced via immunoSEQ multiplex PCR; TCRdb's table is partial and in-frame only. The sample includes 280,000 or so clones, approximately 90% seen only once; the top ten take 6% to 6.5%. Sequencing was performed on PBMCs or T cells enriched from blood (not recorded which). The receptors shown here come from a middle-aged woman who had recovered from COVID-19.

The chain uses TRBV28 and TRBJ1-1; 12 nucleotides align to TRBD1. V lost 3 bases and J lost 11; bases outside the gene matches: 10. The CDR3 totals 15 residues. The germline gives CDR1 MDHEN, CDR2 SYDVKM. CDR3 sequence: CASSFPGTGGGEAFF. The DNA for the CDR3 is TGTGCCAGCAGTTTCCCCGGGACAGGGGGCGGTGAGGCTTTCTTT.

The V and J genes are TRBV9 and TRBJ2-1; TRBD2 aligns across 8 bases. Germline V lookup: CDR1 SGDLS, CDR2 YYNGEE. CDR3 length equals 15 residues. V trimming: 0 bases; J trimming: 6 bases; junction bases outside the gene matches: 5. In nucleotides, the CDR3 is TGTGCCAGCAGCGTAGCGAGCGGGAGAACCAATGAGCAGTTCTTC. Translated, it gives CASSVASGRTNEQFF.

The V and J genes are TRBV20-1 and TRBJ2-1; 10 bases agree with TRBD2. CDR1 and CDR2 (germline): DFQATT, SNEGSKA (reference sequence). The CDR3 has 15 residues. The V and J ends lost 3 bases and 6 bases, in that order; junction bases with no gene match: 8. The CDR3 DNA follows: TGCAGTGCTAGTTCCCTAAGCGGGAGGGCCAATGAGCAGTTCTTC. This codes for CSASSLSGRANEQFF.

The J gene is TRBJ2-3, the V gene TRBV24-1, with D possibly matching TRBD1 (6 bases). This CDR3 has 16 amino acids. V shed 0 bases and J shed 2 bases, with 11 bases lying between them. CDR1 and CDR2 from the germline V gene are KGHDR and SFDVKD. CDR3 loop: CATSDLGGPNTDTQYF. CDR3 coding DNA: TGTGCCACCAGTGATTTGGGGGGCCCGAACACAGATACGCAGTATTTT.

The gene calls are TRBV4-2 and TRBJ2-1; D remains ambiguous. Trimming pared 7 bases from V and 1 base from J, leaving 17 bases between. Per germline, CDR1 LGHNA and CDR2 YNFKEQ. The CDR3 sequence is 16 residues long. The CDR3 protein is CASTKAPEKSYNEQFF. CDR3 in DNA: TGTGCCAGCACCAAAGCCCCGGAGAAATCCTACAATGAGCAGTTCTTC.

The rearrangement joins TRBV18 to TRBJ2-5; tentative D call: TRBD1 (6 bases). CDR1 and CDR2 (germline): KGHSH, LQKENI. CDR3 length: 13 residues. Trimming stripped 5 bases from V and 5 bases from J, with 12 bases between. The CDR3 sequence: CASSTTGPETQYF. CDR3 DNA sequence: TGTGCCAGCTCAACGACAGGTCCCGAGACCCAGTACTTC.

The V and J genes are TRBV27 and TRBJ2-7; tentatively, D is TRBD1 (6 bases). The CDR3 loop spans 12 amino acids. V lost 5 bases and J 4 bases, leaving 9 bases between the germline ends. Germline CDR1 and CDR2: MNHEY and SMNVEV (reference sequence). In DNA form, the CDR3 reads TGTGCCAGCAGTACAGGGCGGTACGAGCAGTACTTC. Protein sequence: CASSTGRYEQYF.

This chain connects TRBV19 to TRBJ1-5, with TRBD1 matching over 9 bases. After removal of 1 base from V and 7 bases from J, the junction contained 5 bases not matched to a gene. The CDR3 has 15 amino acids. Looked up from germline, CDR1 is LNHDA and CDR2 is SQIVND (reference sequence). DNA of the CDR3: TGTGCCAGTAGTATAGGGGGACAGGGTATCCAGCCCCAGCATTTT. Amino acid sequence: CASSIGGQGIQPQHF.

This sequence joins TRBV7-9 and TRBJ2-3, with 7 bases matching TRBD2. CDR1 and CDR2 (germline): SEHNR, FQNEAQ (reference sequence). With V trimmed by 6 bases and J by 0 bases, 6 bases remained unmatched. The CDR3 runs 15 residues. This CDR3 reads CASSTGTTSTDTQYF. As DNA, the CDR3 is TGTGCCAGCAGTACGGGGACTACTAGCACAGATACGCAGTATTTT. The full variable domain, with the rest looked up from reference TRBV7-9 and TRBJ2-3, is DTGVSQNPRHKITKRGQNVTFRCDPISEHNRLYWYRQTLGQGPEFLTYFQNEAQLEKSRLLSDRFSAERPKGSFSTLEIQRTEQGDSAMYLCASSTGTTSTDTQYFGPGTRLTVL.

The chain couples TRBV5-4 to TRBJ2-1; TRBD1 aligns across 7 bases. In germline, CDR1 is SGHNT, CDR2 YYREEE (reference sequence). CDR3 length equals 15 residues. The V and J ends lost 4 bases and 8 bases, in that order; junction bases with no gene match: 12. DNA of the CDR3: TGTGCCAGCAGCACGGGACAGCCAATTGGAGATGAGCAGTTCTTC. Its protein is CASSTGQPIGDEQFF.

The CDR3 is CASSLSSGGGIQNEQFF. CDR3 nucleotide sequence: TGTGCCAGCAGCTTATCTAGCGGAGGAGGGATACAGAATGAGCAGTTCTTC. The chain couples TRBV11-2 to TRBJ2-1, with 7 bases lining up with TRBD2. This CDR3 is built from 17 residues. V dropped 2 bases and J dropped 7; count of bases not matched to a gene: 14. Germline V lookup: CDR1 SGHAT, CDR2 FQNNGV.

The rearrangement links TRBV2 to TRBJ2-1; 12 bases align to TRBD2. Germline V gives CDR1 SNHLY, CDR2 FYNNEI. Trimming at V came to 6 bases and at J to 5 bases, leaving 5 bases not matched to a gene. This CDR3 is 15 amino acids long. DNA of the CDR3: TGTGCCAGCAGGATACTAGCGGGAGGTAACAATGAGCAGTTCTTC. It encodes CASRILAGGNNEQFF.

The chain is built from TRBV24-1 and TRBJ2-7, with 7 nucleotides matching TRBD2. CDR1 and CDR2 from the germline V gene are KGHDR and SFDVKD. J gave up 7 bases and V 4 bases, and 9 bases lay outside the gene matches. The CDR3 extends over 14 amino acids. Here the CDR3 reads CATSDTGLTREQYF. Here the CDR3 DNA reads TGTGCCACCAGTGACACGGGACTAACCCGGGAGCAGTACTTC.

The V gene is TRBV28, the J gene TRBJ2-1, with 9 bases lining up with TRBD2. The ends lost 7 bases at V and 14 bases at J; junction bases unmatched: 18. The germline V gene encodes CDR1 MDHEN and CDR2 SYDVKM. This CDR3 region has 15 residues. CDR3 amino acids: CASTPSRGGRALEFF. The CDR3 bases are TGTGCCAGCACCCCGAGTCGGGGCGGGAGGGCCTTGGAGTTCTTC.

This chain connects TRBV6-5 to TRBJ1-1; possible D gene TRBD1, 6 bases. The CDR3 totals 15 residues. The germline gives CDR1 MNHEY, CDR2 SVGAGI. With 0 bases removed from V and 3 bases from J, the gap between germline ends came to 11 bases. The CDR3 is CASSYSPAGDTEAFF. CDR3 nucleotides: TGTGCCAGCAGTTACTCGCCTGCAGGGGACACTGAAGCTTTCTTT.

This chain links TRBV28 with TRBJ2-1; TRBD1 matches at 8 bases. The ends lost 5 bases at V and 0 bases at J; junction bases unmatched: 6. This CDR3 spans 16 amino acids. Germline assignment: CDR1 MDHEN and CDR2 SYDVKM. CDR3 DNA sequence: TGTGCCAGCAGTCCCAGGGGGCGCAACTCCTACAATGAGCAGTTCTTC. Residues: CASSPRGRNSYNEQFF.

This chain joins TRBV6-4 and TRBJ2-1; 12 bases match TRBD2. CDR1 and CDR2 (germline): MRHNA, SNTAGT. The length of the CDR3 is 18 residues. The V gene end was trimmed by 3 bases and the J gene end by 7 bases; junction bases not matched to a gene: 13. The CDR3 bases are TGTGCCAGCAGTGAAGGGCGACTAGCGGGAGTACCCAGAAATGAGCAGTTCTTC. It is translated as CASSEGRLAGVPRNEQFF.

This chain connects TRBV7-6 to TRBJ1-3; D unresolved. CDR3 length: 15 residues. Germline V CDR1 and CDR2: SGHVS, FNYEAQ. The V end was cut by 5 bases, the J end by 0 bases, with 11 bases between. The CDR3 spells CASSPRPDSGNTIYF. In DNA, the CDR3 is TGTGCCAGCAGCCCCCGTCCAGACTCTGGAAACACCATATATTTT.

The chain has TRBV4-2 and TRBJ1-4; TRBD1 aligns across 11 bases. The CDR3 is made up of 20 amino acids. V trimming: 0 bases; J trimming: 4 bases; junction bases outside the gene matches: 13. Germline CDR1 and CDR2: LGHNA and YNFKEQ. The CDR3 loop is CASSQDWTGGTGGGNEKLFF. The DNA for the CDR3 is TGTGCCAGCAGCCAAGATTGGACAGGGGGCACGGGGGGCGGTAATGAAAAACTGTTTTTT.

This chain connects TRBV7-9 to TRBJ2-2; TRBD2 is a possible D gene (6 bases). Per germline, CDR1 SEHNR and CDR2 FQNEAQ (reference sequence). V gave up 7 bases and J gave up 1 base, with 16 bases separating them. This CDR3 has 16 residues. The CDR3 DNA reads TGTGCCAGCACCGAGCGGACGGGAGTGAACACCGGGGAGCTGTTTTTT. Protein: CASTERTGVNTGELFF.

This clone was seen once. This chain links TRBV18 with TRBJ1-1; tentative D call: TRBD1 (5 bases). Trimming shortened V by 0 bases and J by 2 bases, and 13 bases separated the two germline ends. Germline CDR1 is KGHSH and CDR2 is LQKENI. CDR3 size: 16 residues. The CDR3 loop reads CASSPPQGLINTEAFF. The CDR3 DNA is TGTGCCAGCTCACCACCTCAGGGTCTCATCAACACTGAAGCTTTCTTT.

The chain has TRBV5-1 and TRBJ2-2, with D possibly TRBD2 on 6 matching bases. V lost 4 bases and J lost 4, with 14 bases in between. Germline V gives CDR1 SGHRS, CDR2 YFSETQ. The CDR3 runs to 15 residues. The CDR3 is CASSKSSGATGELFF. DNA of the CDR3: TGCGCCAGCAGCAAAAGTAGCGGCGCCACCGGGGAGCTGTTTTTT.

This clone was detected many times. The V call is TRBV5-4, the J call TRBJ1-1; no firm D call. Germline V gene sequence: CDR1 SGHNT, CDR2 YYREEE (reference sequence). The CDR3 loop spans 14 amino acids. Trimming removed 2 bases from V and 6 bases from J, with 14 bases in between. In DNA form, the CDR3 reads TGTGCCAGCAGCTTCATCGGGAGAAGGGCTGAAGCTTTCTTT. This sequence encodes CASSFIGRRAEAFF.